This T cell receptor (beta chain) comes out of a study of cytomegalovirus exposure and HLA in healthy donors. Note on this clone: Its antigen remains unidentified.

Primers included in the PCR were 60 Vbeta and 13 Jbeta primers. Generated by immunoSEQ multiplex PCR, the TCRdb table keeps only in-frame clones and is missing some. This sample yields around 200,000 clones, of which roughly four fifths are seen a single time; 1.5% to 2% belongs to the top ten. V was shortened by 6 bases and J by 4 bases, with 15 bases between the two germline ends. CDR3 size: 14 residues. Germline V gives CDR1 MNHNS, CDR2 SASEGT. Broader study findings: In a later analysis, specific HLA alleles were associated with 15,000 or so TCR beta sequences at a 0.05 false discovery rate.

V gene TRBV6-1 combines with J gene TRBJ2-5; TRBD1 might be the D (6 bases). The TCR originated in a man between 50 and 59 years old in good health and CMV-seronegative. Input material: PBMCs. The CDR3 DNA sequence: TGTGCCAGCAGGTTGGACAGTGCCCGAGAGACCCAGTACTTC. This encodes CASRLDSARETQYF.